This T cell receptor (beta chain) was recovered during a study of T cell repertoires in aging, cancer and after chemotherapy. Study context: Donor ages fell into six groups from 30 or younger up to 70 or older. Patients with glioblastoma brain tumors were sampled before and after temozolomide-based therapy. General study points: In cancer patients, declining TCR diversity with age involved lost richness and lost evenness. Compared with age-matched healthy donors, untreated hematological or solid cancer patients showed higher blood TCR clonality.

A mixed TRB-A/B primer pool amplified rearranged TRB by multiplex touch-down PCR. MiXCR was run by TCRdb on the multiplex PCR reads, yielding one entry per CDR3 protein. The table includes roughly 5,300 distinct CDR3 sequences, 28% detected once. The template was genomic DNA from peripheral blood, not RNA. The V and J ends lost 7 bases and 9 bases respectively, with 15 bases between them. The CDR3 spans 12 residues. Germline V gene sequence: CDR1 MNHEY, CDR2 SVGEGT. This clonotype turned up a few times. Its antigen is as yet unknown. Sequenced material: blood. The clonotype was recovered from a human donor with a solid tumor. The genes are TRBV6-2 or TRBV6-3 and TRBJ2-5, with D hard to call. This CDR3 reads CASISIRRAQYF. The CDR3 DNA follows: TGTGCCAGCATTAGTATTCGAAGGGCCCAGTACTTC.